Listed below are T cell receptor beta chains from one sample, sequenced in a study of blood T cell repertoires in COVID-19. Clones were read by immunoSEQ multiplex PCR, and TCRdb kept only the in-frame ones, dropping some. Of 87,000 or so clones listed, about 82% are singletons. The sequencing sample was made of peripheral blood. These receptors were obtained from a woman older than 75 in a cohort sampled during active or convalescent COVID-19. Both conserved end residues are part of each CDR3. The order of the fields is J gene, D gene, V gene, clone size, CDR3 DNA, CDR3 protein. D genes are given only for firm matches. Part of the rows lack a size; the others show once, few, many or a class for expanded clones.

TRBJ2-5 - TRBV29-1 - TGCAGCGTTGGCCCAGCGCAGGAGACCCAGTACTTC CSVGPAQETQYF
TRBJ2-1 TRBD2 TRBV11-2 - TGTGCCAGCAGCCTAGCGGGAGCCCCCTACAATGAGCAGTTCTTC CASSLAGAPYNEQFF
TRBJ2-3 TRBD1 TRBV7-6 - TGTGCCAGCAGCTTATTCGCGACAGGGACGCCTGATACGCAGTATTTT CASSLFATGTPDTQYF
TRBJ2-5 - TRBV5-1 - TGCGCCAGCAGCTTGGGGACAGTGTACCAAGAGACCCAGTACTTC CASSLGTVYQETQYF
TRBJ2-7 TRBD2 TRBV11-2 - TGTGCCAGCAGCTTAGTGGGTAGCGGGAGCCACGAGCAGTACTTC CASSLVGSGSHEQYF
TRBJ1-5 - TRBV2 - TGTGCCAGCAGTGACCTGAGCTGGCCCCAGCATTTT CASSDLSWPQHF
TRBJ2-2 - TRBV7-9 - TGTGCCAGCAGCTTAGCCTCCGCCGGGGAGCTGTTTTTT CASSLASAGELFF
TRBJ2-1 TRBD2 TRBV7-2 - TGTGCCAGCAGCTTGGGACTAGCGGGAGGGAGCTCCTACAATGAGCAGTTCTTC CASSLGLAGGSSYNEQFF
TRBJ2-2 - TRBV2 - TGTGCCAGCAGTCGGACAGCGAACACCGGGGAGCTGTTTTTT CASSRTANTGELFF
TRBJ2-5 TRBD2 TRBV9 - TGTGCCAGCAGCGTAGGTCCTAGCGGGAGTCGGGAGACCCAGTACTTC CASSVGPSGSRETQYF
TRBJ1-2 TRBD1 TRBV5-1 - TGCGCCAGCAGCTTGAACCCGGGACAGGTTGGTGGCTACACCTTC CASSLNPGQVGGYTF
TRBJ2-1 TRBD2 TRBV5-1 - TGCGCCAGCGGACTGACTAGCGACAGCTCCTACAATGAGCAGTTCTTC CASGLTSDSSYNEQFF
TRBJ2-3 - TRBV10-3 - TGTGCCATCAGTGATTCAGCGGCCAGCACAGATACGCAGTATTTT CAISDSAASTDTQYF
TRBJ2-7 - TRBV4-1 few TGCGCCAGCAGCCCGGGGTACGAGCAGTACTTC CASSPGYEQYF
TRBJ1-2 TRBD1 TRBV19 - TGTGCCAGTAGGGACAGGAAACTCTCCTTTGGCTACACCTTC CASRDRKLSFGYTF
TRBJ2-5 TRBD1 TRBV24-1 - TGTGCCACCAGTGATCCCCAGGACAGGGTCGAGACCCAGTACTTC CATSDPQDRVETQYF
TRBJ2-3 - TRBV12-3/TRBV12-4 - TGTGCCAGCACTCTCCACGGGGTAGATACGCAGTATTTT CASTLHGVDTQYF
TRBJ2-7 - TRBV5-1 - TGCGCCAGCAGCTTACTGGACAGTTACGAGCAGTACTTC CASSLLDSYEQYF
TRBJ1-1 - TRBV7-3 once TGTGCCAGCAGCCCCTCCCGCCTACGGGGGAACACTGAAGCTTTCTTT CASSPSRLRGNTEAFF
TRBJ1-2 TRBD1 TRBV2 - TGTGCCAGCAGTGACGGGACAGGACCTCATGGCTACACCTTC CASSDGTGPHGYTF
TRBJ1-6 - TRBV11-2 - TGTGCCAGCAGCGGACAGTTGGATTCACCCCTCCACTTT CASSGQLDSPLHF
TRBJ1-3 - TRBV19 - TGTGCCAGTAGTATTGAGGGCGCGCGGGGAAACACCATATATTTT CASSIEGARGNTIYF
TRBJ2-5 TRBD2 TRBV5-4 - TGTGCCAGCAGCTTGATAGCGGGAGAGACCCAGTACTTC CASSLIAGETQYF
TRBJ1-3 - TRBV2 - TGTGCCAGCAGTTACGGTGGAAACACCATATATTTT CASSYGGNTIYF
TRBJ2-7 TRBD2 TRBV27 - TGTGCCAGCAGTTTATTGCCGGGACTAGCGCGGAACGAGCAGTACTTC CASSLLPGLARNEQYF
TRBJ2-5 TRBD1 TRBV5-1 - TGCGCCAGCAGCCCGACAGGGATAGAGACCCAGTACTTC CASSPTGIETQYF
TRBJ1-1 - TRBV5-1 - TGCGCCAGCAGCTTGACAGGGAGGGGTTTAACTGAAGCTTTCTTT CASSLTGRGLTEAFF
TRBJ1-2 TRBD1 TRBV4-1 - TGCGCCAGCAGCCACTGGGACAGACTCTACTATGGCTACACCTTC CASSHWDRLYYGYTF
TRBJ1-3 - TRBV5-1 - TGCGCCAGCAGCTTGGAAGGGGTCAGTGGAAACACCATATATTTT CASSLEGVSGNTIYF
TRBJ2-2 - TRBV10-3 - TGTGCCATCAGTGAGTCCCGAGGCGGGGAGCTGTTTTTT CAISESRGGELFF
TRBJ1-1 - TRBV6-5 - TGTGCCAGCAGTTACTCGACAGAGAACACTGAAGCTTTCTTT CASSYSTENTEAFF
TRBJ1-5 TRBD1 TRBV24-1 - TGTGCCACCAGTGACGTTGGGACAGGGGTTAGCAATCAGCCCCAGCATTTT CATSDVGTGVSNQPQHF
TRBJ1-2 TRBD1 TRBV29-1 - TGCAGCGCCGACAGGGGAGTCTATGGCTACACCTTC CSADRGVYGYTF
TRBJ1-4 - TRBV29-1 - TGCAGCGTTGTAATCGGGGGGCGCCCCGCTAATGAAAAACTGTTTTTT CSVVIGGRPANEKLFF
TRBJ2-1 - TRBV10-2 - TGCGCCAGCAGACCTGAACTAGGAAATGAGCAGTTCTTC CASRPELGNEQFF
TRBJ1-6 - TRBV28 - TGTGCCAGCACCTCCCGGGGGGCCTATAATTCACCCCTCCACTTT CASTSRGAYNSPLHF
TRBJ2-3 TRBD2 TRBV7-6 - TGTGCCAGCAGCTCACTAGCGGGGGCTAGCACAGATACGCAGTATTTT CASSSLAGASTDTQYF
TRBJ2-1 - TRBV10-3 - TGTGCCATCAGTGAGTCGTCTGCCGGGAGTTACAATGAGCAGTTCTTC CAISESSAGSYNEQFF
TRBJ1-2 TRBD1 TRBV14 - TGTGCCAGCAGCCACCTTGGACAGGCCGATGGAGGCTACACCTTC CASSHLGQADGGYTF
TRBJ1-2 - TRBV11-3 - TGTGCCAGCAGCTTGGACAGAGGTGGCTACACCTTC CASSLDRGGYTF
TRBJ2-1 TRBD2 TRBV18 - TGTGCCAGCTCGCCGGGACTAGCGGGACTAAACTCCTACAATGAGCAGTTCTTC CASSPGLAGLNSYNEQFF
TRBJ2-7 - TRBV6-1 - TGTGCCAGCAGTGATCTGTACAGGCCCGAGCAGTACTTC CASSDLYRPEQYF
TRBJ1-3 TRBD1 TRBV28 - TGTGCCAGCAGGGTCGCCCAACCAGGGGGCTATGGAAACACCATATATTTT CASRVAQPGGYGNTIYF
TRBJ1-1 TRBD1 TRBV6-2/TRBV6-3 - TGTGCCAGCAGTACCGGAGGGACAGGCTCAGCTTTCTTT CASSTGGTGSAFF
TRBJ2-1 - TRBV3-1/TRBV3-2 - TGTGCCAGCAGCCATATTACGGGAGCCTCCAATGAGCAGTTCTTC CASSHITGASNEQFF
TRBJ2-7 - TRBV7-3 few TGTGCCAGCAGCCCGTCACAGGGTCCCTACGAGCAGTACTTC CASSPSQGPYEQYF
TRBJ2-1 TRBD2 TRBV7-7 - TGTGCTAGCAGCTTAGCGCTTTTGGGAAGCGGGAGCTCCTACAATGAGCAGTTCTTC CASSLALLGSGSSYNEQFF
TRBJ1-1 TRBD1 TRBV5-1 - TGCGCCAGCAGATCCGGGACAGGGGCGCCCTACACTGAAGCTTTCTTT CASRSGTGAPYTEAFF